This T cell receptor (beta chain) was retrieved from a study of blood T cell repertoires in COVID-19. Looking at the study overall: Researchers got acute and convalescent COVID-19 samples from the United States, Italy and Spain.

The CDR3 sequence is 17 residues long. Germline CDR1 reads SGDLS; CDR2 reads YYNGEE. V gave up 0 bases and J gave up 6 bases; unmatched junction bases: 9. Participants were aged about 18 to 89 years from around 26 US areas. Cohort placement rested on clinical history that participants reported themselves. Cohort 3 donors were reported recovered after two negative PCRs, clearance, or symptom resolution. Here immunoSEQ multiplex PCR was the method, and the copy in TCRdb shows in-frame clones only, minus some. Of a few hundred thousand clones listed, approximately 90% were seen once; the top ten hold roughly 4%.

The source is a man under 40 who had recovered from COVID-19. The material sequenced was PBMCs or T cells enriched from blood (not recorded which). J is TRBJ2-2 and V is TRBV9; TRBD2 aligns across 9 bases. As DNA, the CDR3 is TGTGCCAGCAGCGTAGGTTGGAGTAGCGGGAGTTCCGGGGAGCTGTTTTTT. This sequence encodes CASSVGWSSGSSGELFF. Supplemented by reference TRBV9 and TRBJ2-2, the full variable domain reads DSGVTQTPKHLITATGQRVTLRCSPRSGDLSVYWYQQSLDQGLQFLIQYYNGEERAKGNILERFSAQQFPDLHSELNLSSLELGDSALYFCASSVGWSSGSSGELFFGEGSRLTVL.